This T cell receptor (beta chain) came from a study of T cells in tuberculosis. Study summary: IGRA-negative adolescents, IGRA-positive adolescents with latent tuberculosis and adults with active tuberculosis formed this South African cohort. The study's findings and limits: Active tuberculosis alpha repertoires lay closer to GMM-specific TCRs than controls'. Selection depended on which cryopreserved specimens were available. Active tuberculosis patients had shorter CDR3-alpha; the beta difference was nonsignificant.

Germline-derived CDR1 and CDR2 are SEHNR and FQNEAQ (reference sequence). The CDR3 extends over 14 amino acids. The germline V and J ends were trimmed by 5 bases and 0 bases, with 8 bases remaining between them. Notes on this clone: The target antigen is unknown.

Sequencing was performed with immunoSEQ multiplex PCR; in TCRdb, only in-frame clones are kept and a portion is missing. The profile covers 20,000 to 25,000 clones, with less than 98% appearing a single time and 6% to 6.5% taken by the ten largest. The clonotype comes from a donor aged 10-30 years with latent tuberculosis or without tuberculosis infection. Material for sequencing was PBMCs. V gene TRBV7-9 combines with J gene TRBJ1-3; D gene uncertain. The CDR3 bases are TGTGCCAGCAGCCCAGGCCCCTCTGGAAACACCATATATTTT. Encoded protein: CASSPGPSGNTIYF.